The clone carrying this TCR beta chain was seen more than once but under ten times. Its matching antigen is unknown. Using constant-segment primers, 5'RACE produced TCR alpha and TCR beta cDNA libraries carrying sample barcodes and UMIs. TCRdb reprocessed the 5' RACE reads via MiXCR and lists one record per CDR3 protein. The sample has 110,000 or so distinct CDR3 sequences; over 15% are singletons. This sample stems from a study of T-cell memory formation after mild COVID-19. General study points: The pre-infection memory compartment contained some responding clones, suggesting cross-reactive memory joined. There was a balanced CD4/CD8 profile in clones contracting day 15 to 85, and later expanders leaned CD4+.

The CDR3 consists of 18 residues. After removal of 7 bases from V and 4 bases from J, the junction contained 13 bases not matched to a gene. The germline CDR1 and CDR2 sequences are MNHEY and SVGEGT. This chain joins TRBV6-2 or TRBV6-3 and TRBJ2-3; 14 bases fit TRBD2. This TCR derives from a man in his late teens or twenties who had mild COVID-19 (a few samples of this study predate the infection). Cell type and time point are not known. The sequenced sample consisted of PBMCs or a T cell subset sorted from them (not recorded which). CDR3 loop: CASTQKRLAGGPSDTQYF. The CDR3, as DNA: TGTGCCAGCACCCAGAAAAGACTAGCGGGGGGGCCGTCAGATACGCAGTATTTT.